The entry below gives a single TCR beta chain sequence along with its context. Its target is not known. Profiling relied on immunoSEQ multiplex PCR, and the TCRdb table lists in-frame clones only, not all of them. The table lists some 2.3 million clones, more than 85% of them singletons. After removal of 5 bases from V and 11 bases from J, the junction contained 16 bases not matched to a gene. The CDR3 runs to 17 residues. Germline V gene sequence: CDR1 SGHTA, CDR2 FQGNSA. The sample is drawn from a study of shared clonotypes between healthy human individuals. Study context: Per donor, CD8 memory used one plate, CD8 naive used two, CD4 memory used three and CD4 naive used three.

Study-wide results and limits: Larger estimated richness was generally recorded for naive subsets relative to memory subsets. The sole specimen, blood, was sampled, and tissue repertoires likely differ.

V usage is TRBV7-2 and J usage is TRBJ2-1; TRBD2 matches at 12 bases. Sequenced sample: naive CD4+ T cells from PBMCs. Subset denoted: CD45RA+ positively selected. The sequence derives from a man aged 18 to 35 in good health. Some clones in this sample may be carry-over from other donors' samples. The CDR3 nucleotides are TGTGCCAGCAGCCGCGCATCCCCCCTAGCGGGAGGGGGCCAGCAGTTCTTC. Translated: CASSRASPLAGGGQQFF.